This TCR beta chain was documented in a study of identical twins. Losses at the gene ends were 3 bases for V and 4 bases for J; bases not matched to a gene: 3. The germline V gene encodes CDR1 MGHRA and CDR2 YSYEKL. This CDR3 comprises 15 residues. This clonotype occurred a few times. TCRdb used MiXCR to reprocess the 5' RACE reads, holding one entry per CDR3 protein. Among roughly 710,000 distinct CDR3 sequences listed, 5.5% to 6.5% were seen once. Sequencing was carried out using naive T cells sorted from blood. This chain uses TRBV4-1 with TRBJ2-1; 10 bases match TRBD1. The receptor's source is a man between 18 and 35 years old in good health. The CDR3 spells CASSQRTGGYNEQFF. The DNA for the CDR3 is TGCGCCAGCAGCCAGCGGACAGGGGGTTACAATGAGCAGTTCTTC.